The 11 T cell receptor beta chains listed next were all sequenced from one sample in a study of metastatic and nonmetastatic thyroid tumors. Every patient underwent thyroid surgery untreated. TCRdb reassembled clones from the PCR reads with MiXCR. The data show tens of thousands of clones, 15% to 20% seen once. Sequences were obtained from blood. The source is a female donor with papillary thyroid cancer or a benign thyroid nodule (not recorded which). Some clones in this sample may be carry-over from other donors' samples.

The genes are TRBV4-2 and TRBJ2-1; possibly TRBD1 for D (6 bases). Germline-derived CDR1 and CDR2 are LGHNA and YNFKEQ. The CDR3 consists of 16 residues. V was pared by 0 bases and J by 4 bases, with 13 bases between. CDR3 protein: CASSQESPGVYNEQFF. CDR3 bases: TGTGCCAGCAGCCAAGAATCGCCAGGGGTATACAATGAGCAGTTCTTC.

CDR3 nucleotide sequence: TGTGCCAGTAGAGGGTGGCAGGGGATTGCACCCCAGCATTTT. Amino acids: CASRGWQGIAPQHF. This rearrangement joins TRBV19 to TRBJ1-5; tentative D call: TRBD1 (6 bases). The V end was cut by 6 bases, the J end by 10 bases, with 19 bases between. Germline CDR1 is LNHDA and CDR2 is SQIVND (reference sequence). The CDR3 covers 14 residues.

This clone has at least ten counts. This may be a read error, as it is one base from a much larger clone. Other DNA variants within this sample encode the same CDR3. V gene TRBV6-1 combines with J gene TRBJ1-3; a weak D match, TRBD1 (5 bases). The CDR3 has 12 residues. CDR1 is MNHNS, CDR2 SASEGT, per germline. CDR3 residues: CASSIGGNAIYF. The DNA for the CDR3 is TGTGCCAGCAGTATCGGGGGAAACGCCATATATTTT.

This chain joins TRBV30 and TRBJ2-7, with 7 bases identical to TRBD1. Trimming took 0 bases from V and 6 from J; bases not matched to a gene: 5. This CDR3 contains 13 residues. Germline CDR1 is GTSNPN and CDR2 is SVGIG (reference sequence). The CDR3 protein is CAWSVAGGSEQYF. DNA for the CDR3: TGTGCCTGGAGTGTGGCAGGGGGTTCCGAGCAGTACTTC.

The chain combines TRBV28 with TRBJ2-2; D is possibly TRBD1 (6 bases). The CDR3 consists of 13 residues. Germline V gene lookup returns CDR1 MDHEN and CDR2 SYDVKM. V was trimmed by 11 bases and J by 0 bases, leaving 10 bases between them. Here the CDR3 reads CAVWTANTGELFF. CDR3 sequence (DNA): TGTGCCGTATGGACAGCGAACACCGGGGAGCTGTTTTTT.

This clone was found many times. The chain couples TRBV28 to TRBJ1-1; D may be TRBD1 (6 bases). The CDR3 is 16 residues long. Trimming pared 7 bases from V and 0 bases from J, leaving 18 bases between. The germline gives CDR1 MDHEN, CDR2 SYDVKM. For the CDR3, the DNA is TGTGCCAGCAACACTGTGGGGGGCAACATGAACACTGAAGCTTTCTTT. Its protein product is CASNTVGGNMNTEAFF.

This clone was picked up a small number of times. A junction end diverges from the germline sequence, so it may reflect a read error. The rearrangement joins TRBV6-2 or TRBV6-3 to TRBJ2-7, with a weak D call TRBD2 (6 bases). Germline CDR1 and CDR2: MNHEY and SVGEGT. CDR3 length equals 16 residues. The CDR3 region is CASKGLEGAGSCEQYF. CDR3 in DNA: TGTGCCAGCAAAGGGCTAGAGGGAGCGGGCTCCTGCGAGCAGTACTTC.

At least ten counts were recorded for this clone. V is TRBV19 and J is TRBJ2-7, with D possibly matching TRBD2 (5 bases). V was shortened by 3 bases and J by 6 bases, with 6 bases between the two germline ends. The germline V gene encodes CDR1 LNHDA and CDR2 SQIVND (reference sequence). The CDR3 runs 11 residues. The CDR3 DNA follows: TGTGCCAGTAGTATTGCGGGCGAGCAGTACTTC. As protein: CASSIAGEQYF.

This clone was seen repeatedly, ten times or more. CDR3 region: CASSGHITRGYGYTF. In nucleotides, the CDR3 is TGTGCCAGCAGCGGACACATTACACGAGGCTATGGCTACACCTTC. This chain links TRBV9 with TRBJ1-2, with unresolved D. The V and J ends lost 3 bases and 4 bases respectively, with 16 bases between them. The CDR3 is 15 amino acids. Germline V CDR1 and CDR2: SGDLS, YYNGEE. The variable domain in full, with the rest retrieved from reference TRBV9 and TRBJ1-2, is DSGVTQTPKHLITATGQRVTLRCSPRSGDLSVYWYQQSLDQGLQFLIQYYNGEERAKGNILERFSAQQFPDLHSELNLSSLELGDSALYFCASSGHITRGYGYTFGSGTRLTVV.

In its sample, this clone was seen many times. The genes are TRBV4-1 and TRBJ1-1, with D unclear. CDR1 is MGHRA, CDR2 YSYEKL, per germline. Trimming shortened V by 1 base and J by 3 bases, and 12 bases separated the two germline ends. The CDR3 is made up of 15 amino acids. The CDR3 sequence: CASSQAVGVHTEAFF. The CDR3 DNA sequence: TGCGCCAGCAGCCAAGCCGTCGGGGTTCACACTGAAGCTTTCTTT.

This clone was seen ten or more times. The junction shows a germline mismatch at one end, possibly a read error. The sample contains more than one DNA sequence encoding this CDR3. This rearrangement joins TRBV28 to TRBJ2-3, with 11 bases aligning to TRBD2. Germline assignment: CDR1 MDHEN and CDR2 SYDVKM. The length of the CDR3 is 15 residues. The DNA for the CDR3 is TGTGCCAGCAGTTTCTTAGCGGGGGGGCCTGATACGCAATATTTT. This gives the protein CASSFLAGGPDTQYF.